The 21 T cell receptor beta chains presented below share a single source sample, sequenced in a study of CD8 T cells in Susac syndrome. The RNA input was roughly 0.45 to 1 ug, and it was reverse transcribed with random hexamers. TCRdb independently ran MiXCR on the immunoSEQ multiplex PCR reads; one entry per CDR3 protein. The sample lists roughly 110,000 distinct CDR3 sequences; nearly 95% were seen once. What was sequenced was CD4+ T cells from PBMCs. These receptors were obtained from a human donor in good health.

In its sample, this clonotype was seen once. The CDR3 spells CASSSHADTQYF. DNA of the CDR3: TGTGCCAGCAGTTCCCACGCAGATACGCAGTATTTT. This chain joins TRBV6-5 and TRBJ2-3; D remains ambiguous. Germline CDR1 is MNHEY and CDR2 is SVGAGI. Deletions cut 4 bases from V and 4 bases from J, with 6 bases between. CDR3 size: 12 residues.

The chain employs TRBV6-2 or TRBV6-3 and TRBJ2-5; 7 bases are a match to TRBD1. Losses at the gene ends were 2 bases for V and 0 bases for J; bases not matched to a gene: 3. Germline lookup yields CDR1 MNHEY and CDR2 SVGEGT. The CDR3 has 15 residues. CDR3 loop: CASSYGTDNQETQYF. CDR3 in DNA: TGTGCCAGCAGTTACGGGACAGACAACCAAGAGACCCAGTACTTC.

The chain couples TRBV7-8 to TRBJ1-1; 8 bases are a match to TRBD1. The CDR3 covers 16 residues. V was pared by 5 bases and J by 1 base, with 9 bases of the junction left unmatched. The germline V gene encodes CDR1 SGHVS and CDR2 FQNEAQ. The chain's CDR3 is CASSPSDRGSNTEAFF. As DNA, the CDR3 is TGTGCCAGCAGCCCATCAGACAGGGGTTCGAACACTGAAGCTTTCTTT. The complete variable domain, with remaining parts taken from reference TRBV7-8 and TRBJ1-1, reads GAGVSQSPRYKVAKRGQDVALRCDPISGHVSLFWYQQALGQGPEFLTYFQNEAQLDKSGLPSDRFFAERPEGSVSTLKIQRTQQEDSAVYLCASSPSDRGSNTEAFFGQGTRLTVV.

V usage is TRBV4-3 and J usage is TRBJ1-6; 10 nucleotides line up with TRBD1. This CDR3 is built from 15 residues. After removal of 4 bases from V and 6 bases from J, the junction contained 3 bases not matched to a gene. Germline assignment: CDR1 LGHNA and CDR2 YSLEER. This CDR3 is CASSRDRGGNSPLHF. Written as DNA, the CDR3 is TGCGCCAGCAGCCGGGACAGGGGAGGTAATTCACCCCTCCACTTT.

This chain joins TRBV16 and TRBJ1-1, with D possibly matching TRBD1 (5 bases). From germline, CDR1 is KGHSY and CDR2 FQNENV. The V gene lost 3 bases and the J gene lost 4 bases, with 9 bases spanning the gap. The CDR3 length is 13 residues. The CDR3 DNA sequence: TGTGCCAGCAGCCAGCAGGGATCCACTGAAGCTTTCTTT. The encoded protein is CASSQQGSTEAFF.

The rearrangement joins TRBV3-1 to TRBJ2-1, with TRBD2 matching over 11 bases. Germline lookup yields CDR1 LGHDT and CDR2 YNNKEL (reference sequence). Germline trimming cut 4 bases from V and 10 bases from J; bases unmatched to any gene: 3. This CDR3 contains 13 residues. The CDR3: CASSLGLAGEQFF. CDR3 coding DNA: TGTGCCAGCAGCCTCGGACTAGCGGGCGAGCAGTTCTTC.

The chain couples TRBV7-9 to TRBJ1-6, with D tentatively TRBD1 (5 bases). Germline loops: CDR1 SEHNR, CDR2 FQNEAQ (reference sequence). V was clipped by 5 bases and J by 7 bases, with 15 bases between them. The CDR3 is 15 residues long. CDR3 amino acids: CASSEQGARNSPLHF. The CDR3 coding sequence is TGTGCCAGCAGCGAGCAAGGGGCTCGGAATTCACCCCTCCACTTT. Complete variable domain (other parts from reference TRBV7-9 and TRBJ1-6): DTGVSQNPRHKITKRGQNVTFRCDPISEHNRLYWYRQTLGQGPEFLTYFQNEAQLEKSRLLSDRFSAERPKGSFSTLEIQRTEQGDSAMYLCASSEQGARNSPLHFGNGTRLTVT.

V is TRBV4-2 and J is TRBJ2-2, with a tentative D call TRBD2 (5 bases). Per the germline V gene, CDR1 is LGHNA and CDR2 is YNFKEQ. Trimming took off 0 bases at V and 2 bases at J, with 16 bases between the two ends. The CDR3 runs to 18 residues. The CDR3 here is CASSQDKAASGNTGELFF. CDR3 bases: TGTGCCAGCAGCCAAGATAAGGCGGCGAGCGGTAACACCGGGGAGCTGTTTTTT.

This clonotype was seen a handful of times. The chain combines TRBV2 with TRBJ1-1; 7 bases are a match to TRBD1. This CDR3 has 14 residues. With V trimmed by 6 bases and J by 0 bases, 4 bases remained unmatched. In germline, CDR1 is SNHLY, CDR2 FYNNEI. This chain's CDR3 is CASRTGTVNTEAFF. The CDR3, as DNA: TGTGCCAGCAGGACCGGGACAGTGAACACTGAAGCTTTCTTT.

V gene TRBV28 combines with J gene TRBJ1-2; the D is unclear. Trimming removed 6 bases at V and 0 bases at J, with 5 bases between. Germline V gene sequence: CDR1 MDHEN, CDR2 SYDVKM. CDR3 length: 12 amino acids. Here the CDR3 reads CASRVTNYGYTF. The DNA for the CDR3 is TGTGCCAGCAGGGTGACTAACTATGGCTACACCTTC.

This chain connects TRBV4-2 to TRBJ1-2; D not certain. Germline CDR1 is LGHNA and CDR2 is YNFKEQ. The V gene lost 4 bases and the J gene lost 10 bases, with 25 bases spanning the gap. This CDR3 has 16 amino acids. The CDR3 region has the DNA TGTGCCAGCAGCCGCTCAAACAGTGGAACAGTCGCTTCCTACACCTTC. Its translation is CASSRSNSGTVASYTF.

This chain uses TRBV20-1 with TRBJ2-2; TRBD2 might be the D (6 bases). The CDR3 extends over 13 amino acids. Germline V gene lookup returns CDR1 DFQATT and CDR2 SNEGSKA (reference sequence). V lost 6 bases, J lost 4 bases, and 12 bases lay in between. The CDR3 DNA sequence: TGCAGTGCGATGGGGACTTTCACCGGGGAGCTGTTTTTT. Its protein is CSAMGTFTGELFF.

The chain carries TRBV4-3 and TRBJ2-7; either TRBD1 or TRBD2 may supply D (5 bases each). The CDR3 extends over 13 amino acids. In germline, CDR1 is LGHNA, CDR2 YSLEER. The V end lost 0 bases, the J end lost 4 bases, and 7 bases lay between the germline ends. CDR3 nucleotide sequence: TGCGCCAGCAGCCAAGAGGGACCTTACGAGCAGTACTTC. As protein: CASSQEGPYEQYF.

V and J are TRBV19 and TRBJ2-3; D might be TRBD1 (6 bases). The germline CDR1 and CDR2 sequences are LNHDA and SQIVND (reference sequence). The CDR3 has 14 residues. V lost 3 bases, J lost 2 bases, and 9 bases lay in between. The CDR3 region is CASSIRGATDTQYF. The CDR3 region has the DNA TGTGCCAGTAGTATCAGGGGAGCCACAGATACGCAGTATTTT.

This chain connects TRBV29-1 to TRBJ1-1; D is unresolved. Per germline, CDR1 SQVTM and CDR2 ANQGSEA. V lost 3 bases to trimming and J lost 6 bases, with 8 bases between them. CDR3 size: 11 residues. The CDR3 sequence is CSVDSLAEAFF. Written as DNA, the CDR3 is TGCAGCGTTGATTCCCTGGCTGAAGCTTTCTTT.

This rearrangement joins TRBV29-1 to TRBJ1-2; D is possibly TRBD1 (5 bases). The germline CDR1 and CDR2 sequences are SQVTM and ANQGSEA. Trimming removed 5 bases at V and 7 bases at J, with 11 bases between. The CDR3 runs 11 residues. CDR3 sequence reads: CSVSGTGGYTF. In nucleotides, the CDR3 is TGCAGCGTTTCAGGGACGGGTGGCTACACCTTC.

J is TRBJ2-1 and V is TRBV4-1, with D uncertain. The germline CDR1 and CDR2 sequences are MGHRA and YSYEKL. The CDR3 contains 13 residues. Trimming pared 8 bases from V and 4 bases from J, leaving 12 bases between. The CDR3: CASSLGIYNEQFF. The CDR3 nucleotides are TGCGCCAGCTCTCTAGGGATATACAATGAGCAGTTCTTC.

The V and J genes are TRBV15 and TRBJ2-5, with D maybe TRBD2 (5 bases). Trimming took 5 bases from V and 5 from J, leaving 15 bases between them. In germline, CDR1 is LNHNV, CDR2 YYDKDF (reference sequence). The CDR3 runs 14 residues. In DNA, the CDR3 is TGTGCCACCAGCGTGAGCGGTCGAGGGGAGACCCAGTACTTC. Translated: CATSVSGRGETQYF.

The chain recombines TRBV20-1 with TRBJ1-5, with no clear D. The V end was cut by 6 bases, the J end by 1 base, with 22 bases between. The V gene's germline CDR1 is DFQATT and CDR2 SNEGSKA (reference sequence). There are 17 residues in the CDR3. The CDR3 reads CSARGKNRALSNQPQHF. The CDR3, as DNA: TGCAGTGCGCGCGGCAAAAATAGGGCATTGAGCAATCAGCCCCAGCATTTT.

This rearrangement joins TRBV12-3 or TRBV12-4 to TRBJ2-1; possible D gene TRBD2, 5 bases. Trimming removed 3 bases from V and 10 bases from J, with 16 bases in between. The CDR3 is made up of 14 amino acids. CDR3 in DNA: TGTGCCAGCAGTTTTGATGCTGGGCCGGGAGAGCAGTTCTTC. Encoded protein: CASSFDAGPGEQFF.

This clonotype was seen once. This CDR3 reads CASNERQGAYNEQFF. The DNA of the CDR3 is TGTGCCAGTAACGAACGACAGGGGGCCTACAATGAGCAGTTCTTC. This chain links TRBV19 with TRBJ2-1; 9 bases are shared with TRBD1. In germline, CDR1 is LNHDA, CDR2 SQIVND (reference sequence). CDR3 length: 15 residues. V lost 7 bases to trimming and J lost 2 bases; unmatched junction nucleotides: 6.